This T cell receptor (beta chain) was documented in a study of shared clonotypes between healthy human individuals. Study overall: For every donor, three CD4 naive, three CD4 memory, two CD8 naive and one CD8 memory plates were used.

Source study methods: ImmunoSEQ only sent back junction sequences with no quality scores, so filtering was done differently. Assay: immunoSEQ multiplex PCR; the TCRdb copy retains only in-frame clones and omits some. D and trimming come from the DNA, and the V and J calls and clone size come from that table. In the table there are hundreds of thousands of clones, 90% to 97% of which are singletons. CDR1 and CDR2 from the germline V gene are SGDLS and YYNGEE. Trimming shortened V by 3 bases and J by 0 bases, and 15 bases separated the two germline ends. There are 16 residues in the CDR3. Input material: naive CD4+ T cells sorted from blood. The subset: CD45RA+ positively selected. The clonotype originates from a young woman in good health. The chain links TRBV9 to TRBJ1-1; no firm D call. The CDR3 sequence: CASSAETGSLNTEAFF. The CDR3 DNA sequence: TGTGCCAGCAGCGCCGAGACCGGCAGCTTGAACACTGAAGCTTTCTTT.